Following are 25 T cell receptor beta chains from one sample sequenced in a study of T cell responses to AZD1222 COVID-19 vaccine. The method was immunoSEQ multiplex PCR; TCRdb's version includes in-frame clones alone and lacks a portion of them. Among fewer than 150,000 clones, about 91% were seen once, and the ten largest hold about 4.9%. The sample in question was peripheral blood, obtained on day 0 of AZD1222 vaccination. Receptors were obtained from an adult in good health.

A single count supports this clone. The chain is built from TRBV24-1 and TRBJ2-1, with D perhaps TRBD2 (6 bases). This CDR3 has 13 amino acids. Germline V CDR1 and CDR2: KGHDR, SFDVKD. Between the trimmed V and J ends, which lost 9 bases and 6 bases, there was a span of 14 bases. The DNA for the CDR3 is TGTGCCACCGGAAAGGCGGGGATCAATGAGCAGTTCTTC. Protein product: CATGKAGINEQFF.

This chain connects TRBV5-1 to TRBJ1-1, with TRBD1 identical over 7 bases. The CDR3 is made up of 13 amino acids. Germline loops: CDR1 SGHRS, CDR2 YFSETQ. J was trimmed by 5 bases and V by 5 bases; bases with no gene match: 6. DNA for the CDR3: TGCGCCAGCAGTCGACAGGGAGAAACTGAAGCTTTCTTT. Translating it yields CASSRQGETEAFF.

This chain connects TRBV28 to TRBJ1-2; 11 nucleotides match TRBD1. Trimming cost V 4 bases and J 3 bases; bases outside gene matches: 4. Germline V gene sequence: CDR1 MDHEN, CDR2 SYDVKM. The CDR3 length is 15 residues. CDR3 sequence: CASSSRDRGYYGYTF. In DNA, the CDR3 is TGTGCCAGCAGTTCCCGGGACAGGGGGTACTATGGCTACACCTTC.

The genes are TRBV3-1 (or the pseudogene TRBV3-2) and TRBJ1-3; D gene unclear. CDR1 is LGHDT and CDR2 is YNNKEL in the germline V gene (reference sequence). Trimming left V 2 bases short and J 3 bases short, with 5 bases between. This CDR3 is built from 13 residues. This CDR3 reads CASSQPGGNTIYF. CDR3 sequence (DNA): TGTGCCAGCAGCCAACCGGGTGGAAACACCATATATTTT.

This clone was seen a few times. The same CDR3 arises from other DNA sequences in this sample as well. The chain links TRBV4-3 to TRBJ1-2; D uncertain. The CDR3 contains 13 residues. The V and J ends lost 0 bases and 5 bases respectively, with 7 bases between them. Germline CDR1 is LGHNA and CDR2 is YSLEER. DNA for the CDR3: TGCGCCAGCAGCCAAGAGCTCGGATATGGCTACACCTTC. It specifies CASSQELGYGYTF.

This clone was picked up one time. V is TRBV28 and J is TRBJ2-7; TRBD1 might be the D (6 bases). The germline V gene has CDR1 MDHEN and CDR2 SYDVKM. This CDR3 region has 11 residues. Trimming pared 6 bases from V and 8 bases from J, leaving 11 bases between. CDR3 in amino acids: CASSPQGKQYF. The CDR3 nucleotides are TGTGCCAGCAGCCCCCAGGGGAAGCAGTACTTC.

The chain uses TRBV6-5 and TRBJ2-6, with TRBD1 as a possible D gene (6 bases). Germline V lookup: CDR1 MNHEY, CDR2 SVGAGI. Trimming removed 4 bases from V and 4 bases from J, with 14 bases in between. The CDR3 is 16 residues long. CDR3 bases: TGTGCCAGCAGTTCTAACAGGGTGCCCGGGGCCAACGTCCTGACTTTC. Amino acids: CASSSNRVPGANVLTF.

This sequence joins TRBV9 and TRBJ2-3; D is perhaps TRBD2 (6 bases). Between the trimmed V and J ends, which lost 4 bases and 3 bases, there was a span of 24 bases. From germline, CDR1 is SGDLS and CDR2 YYNGEE. CDR3 size: 18 residues. The CDR3: CASSLLEADSGLTDTQYF. The CDR3 nucleotides read TGTGCCAGCAGCCTCCTCGAAGCCGACAGCGGGTTGACAGATACGCAGTATTTT.

The chain combines TRBV7-2 with TRBJ2-3, with TRBD2 matching 8 bases. CDR3 length equals 17 residues. The trim removed 2 bases at V and 5 bases at J, leaving 12 bases unmatched. CDR1 SGHTA and CDR2 FQGNSA come from the germline V gene. The CDR3 DNA sequence: TGTGCCAGCAGCTTAAACGGGTGGGGCGCGGGAGGAGATACGCAGTATTTT. It translates to CASSLNGWGAGGDTQYF.

The rearrangement uses TRBV5-8 and TRBJ2-7; 7 bases fit TRBD2. Germline CDR1 and CDR2: SGHTS and YDEGEE. This CDR3 region has 15 residues. J was trimmed by 2 bases and V by 3 bases; bases with no gene match: 8. The chain's CDR3 is CASSSSGALTYEQYF. DNA of the CDR3: TGTGCCAGCAGCTCAAGCGGGGCACTAACCTACGAGCAGTACTTC.

The chain has TRBV19 and TRBJ2-1, with TRBD1 matching over 7 bases. V gave up 4 bases and J gave up 1 base; unmatched junction bases: 4. Germline assignment: CDR1 LNHDA and CDR2 SQIVND (reference sequence). The CDR3 loop spans 15 amino acids. CDR3 loop: CASSTGTVSYNEQFF. CDR3 DNA: TGTGCCAGTAGTACAGGGACAGTATCCTACAATGAGCAGTTCTTC.

The V gene is TRBV7-2, the J gene TRBJ1-3; no firm D call. Trimming took off 0 bases at V and 4 bases at J, with 13 bases between the two ends. The CDR3 runs 16 residues. Germline assignment: CDR1 SGHTA and CDR2 FQGNSA. This chain's CDR3 is CASSLAGTSAGNTIYF. DNA for the CDR3: TGTGCCAGCAGCTTAGCGGGCACCTCTGCCGGAAACACCATATATTTT.

The V call is TRBV12-3 or TRBV12-4, the J call TRBJ1-5; 9 nucleotides align to TRBD1. The length of the CDR3 is 13 residues. Trimming at V came to 6 bases and at J to 4 bases, leaving 1 base not matched to a gene. The CDR3 region is CASRGQGNQPQHF. In DNA form, the CDR3 reads TGTGCCAGCAGGGGACAGGGTAATCAGCCCCAGCATTTT.

CDR3 coding DNA: TGTGCCAGCAGCCAATCCGGGAACACTGAAGCTTTCTTT. Translated: CASSQSGNTEAFF. The rearrangement links TRBV16 to TRBJ1-1; no clear D. V was pared by 0 bases and J by 1 base, with 3 bases between. CDR3 length: 13 amino acids. From germline, CDR1 is KGHSY and CDR2 FQNENV.

The chain couples TRBV6-2 or TRBV6-3 to TRBJ1-5; D gene unclear. The CDR3 is made up of 13 amino acids. CDR1 and CDR2 from the germline V gene are MNHEY and SVGEGT. Trimming stripped 0 bases from V and 7 bases from J, with 7 bases between. The chain's CDR3 is CASSYSTLQPQHF. CDR3 coding DNA: TGTGCCAGCAGTTACTCCACGTTGCAGCCCCAGCATTTT.

The chain uses TRBV6-5 and TRBJ1-6; D is unclear. V was pared by 6 bases and J by 2 bases, with 11 bases between. The CDR3 spans 15 residues. Germline CDR1 MNHEY, CDR2 SVGAGI. The CDR3 loop is CASSDAGPYNSPLHF. CDR3 coding DNA: TGTGCCAGCAGCGACGCAGGACCCTATAATTCACCCCTCCACTTT.

The J gene is TRBJ2-7, the V gene TRBV15, with D possibly matching TRBD2 (6 bases). Germline loops: CDR1 LNHNV, CDR2 YYDKDF (reference sequence). The V and J ends lost 5 bases and 1 base respectively, with 15 bases between them. The CDR3 has 15 amino acids. CDR3: CATSPAGTGSYEQYF. The CDR3 DNA reads as TGTGCCACCAGCCCCGCGGGGACGGGTTCCTACGAGCAGTACTTC.

The genes are TRBV7-2 and TRBJ1-2; D ambiguous. The germline CDR1 and CDR2 sequences are SGHTA and FQGNSA. The V and J ends lost 2 bases and 8 bases respectively, with 12 bases between them. The CDR3 loop spans 13 amino acids. This chain's CDR3 is CASSLRPDRGYTF. In DNA, the CDR3 is TGTGCCAGCAGCTTACGGCCGGATAGAGGCTACACCTTC. The full variable domain, rest sourced from reference TRBV7-2 and TRBJ1-2, is GAGVSQSPSNKVTEKGKDVELRCDPISGHTALYWYRQSLGQGLEFLIYFQGNSAPDKSGLPSDRFSAERTGGSVSTLTIQRTQQEDSAVYLCASSLRPDRGYTFGSGTRLTVV.

The chain has TRBV3-1 (or the pseudogene TRBV3-2) and TRBJ1-2, with a possible D match to TRBD1 (5 bases). Germline V CDR1 and CDR2: LGHDT, YNNKEL (reference sequence). Trimming cost V 0 bases and J 7 bases, with 21 bases left between them. This CDR3 contains 17 residues. The CDR3 spells CASSQEGRQGPRGGYTF. CDR3 nucleotides: TGTGCCAGCAGCCAAGAAGGGAGGCAGGGCCCTCGAGGTGGCTACACCTTC.

The chain carries TRBV12-5 and TRBJ2-1, with D possibly being TRBD1 or TRBD2 (5 bases each). Germline-derived CDR1 and CDR2 are LGHNT and FRNRAP. V was pared by 3 bases and J by 4 bases, with 19 bases between. CDR3 length equals 17 residues. The CDR3 DNA reads TGTGCTAGTGGTTTACGTGGGGACGGTCCCGTTTACAATGAGCAGTTCTTC. It yields the protein CASGLRGDGPVYNEQFF.

This clone was counted a single time. The chain combines TRBV5-1 with TRBJ2-1; possibly TRBD2 for D (5 bases). Deletions cut 0 bases from V and 5 bases from J, with 9 bases between. Germline CDR1 and CDR2: SGHRS and YFSETQ. The CDR3 spans 14 residues. The CDR3 region has the DNA TGCGCCAGCAGCTTGGATCCCGGGAACAATGAGCAGTTCTTC. Translation: CASSLDPGNNEQFF.

The chain employs TRBV28 and TRBJ1-2, with D maybe TRBD1 (5 bases). Per the germline V gene, CDR1 is MDHEN and CDR2 is SYDVKM. The germline V and J ends were trimmed by 10 bases and 0 bases, with 12 bases remaining between them. The CDR3 covers 13 residues. The CDR3 here is CAIPGRSNYGYTF. The CDR3 DNA reads as TGTGCCATCCCGGGACGGTCTAACTATGGCTACACCTTC.

This rearrangement joins TRBV7-3 to TRBJ2-2, with D perhaps given as TRBD1 or TRBD2 (5 bases each). Trimming left V 5 bases short and J 5 bases short, with 15 bases between. Germline V lookup: CDR1 SGHTA, CDR2 FQGTGA. The CDR3 sequence is 15 residues long. CDR3 in DNA: TGTGCCAGCAGCCAGGTGGGGGAGTGGACCGGGGAGCTGTTTTTT. As protein: CASSQVGEWTGELFF.

The J gene is TRBJ2-5, the V gene TRBV10-3; 8 nucleotides align to TRBD1. The CDR3 runs 17 residues. From germline, CDR1 is ENHRY and CDR2 SYGVKD. The V and J ends lost 0 bases and 4 bases, in that order; junction bases with no gene match: 10. This CDR3 reads CAISESFRQGRRETQYF. The CDR3 DNA sequence: TGTGCCATCAGTGAGTCGTTCCGACAGGGGCGTCGAGAGACCCAGTACTTC.

The V call is TRBV5-5, the J call TRBJ1-4, with no clear D. This CDR3 comprises 14 residues. Germline V gives CDR1 SGHKS, CDR2 YYEKEE (reference sequence). Trimming left V 3 bases short and J 5 bases short, with 11 bases between. The CDR3 DNA reads as TGTGCCAGCAGCTACATCCCAATCAATGAAAAACTGTTTTTT. Amino acids: CASSYIPINEKLFF.